A selection of T cell receptor beta chains follows, all from one sample in a study of graft-versus-host responses after intestinal transplantation. Repertoires were generated with immunoSEQ multiplex PCR, while TCRdb's copy carries only in-frame clones and drops some. This repertoire shows 95,000 or so clones, around nine tenths found once; its top ten account for more than 15%. Here the sequenced sample was PBMCs, taken roughly 450 days after intestinal transplant. These receptors were taken from a human patient who received an intestinal transplant, so some T cells may come from the graft donor. Each CDR3 is given with its conserved first and last residue. Each record gives: CDR3 protein, CDR3 DNA, V gene, D gene, J gene. D genes are given only for firm matches.

cdr3_aa: CSVGEITPGTEAFF
cdr3_nt: TGCAGCGTTGGGGAAATAACCCCGGGCACTGAAGCTTTCTTT
v_call: TRBV29-1
d_call: NA
j_call: TRBJ1-1

cdr3_aa: CASSGTTGGGLGEQYF
cdr3_nt: TGTGCCAGCAGCGGAACGACAGGCGGCGGACTGGGCGAGCAGTACTTC
v_call: TRBV5-4
d_call: NA
j_call: TRBJ2-7

cdr3_aa: CASSQGAMNTEAFF
cdr3_nt: TGTGCCAGCAGCCAAGGGGCAATGAACACTGAAGCTTTCTTT
v_call: TRBV4-2
d_call: NA
j_call: TRBJ1-1

cdr3_aa: CASSLRVNTEAFF
cdr3_nt: TGTGCCAGCAGCTTGAGGGTAAATACTGAAGCTTTCTTT
v_call: TRBV11-3
d_call: NA
j_call: TRBJ1-1

cdr3_aa: CASSLGLGFGNEQFF
cdr3_nt: TGTGCCAGCAGCTTGGGCCTCGGTTTTGGCAATGAGCAGTTCTTC
v_call: TRBV7-3
d_call: NA
j_call: TRBJ2-1

cdr3_aa: CASSLPAGRGYTF
cdr3_nt: TGCGCCAGCAGCTTGCCGGCAGGGAGAGGCTACACCTTC
v_call: TRBV5-1
d_call: NA
j_call: TRBJ1-2

cdr3_aa: CASSLGGRDTDTQYF
cdr3_nt: TGTGCCAGCAGCTTGGGCGGGAGAGACACAGATACGCAGTATTTT
v_call: TRBV7-2
d_call: TRBD2
j_call: TRBJ2-3

cdr3_aa: CASSLTGVDIQYF
cdr3_nt: TGTGCCAGCAGCCTGACAGGGGTGGACATTCAGTACTTC
v_call: TRBV6-5
d_call: TRBD1
j_call: TRBJ2-4

cdr3_aa: CASGLGQGGRGTDTQYF
cdr3_nt: TGTGCTAGTGGTTTGGGGCAGGGGGGCCGTGGCACAGATACGCAGTATTTT
v_call: TRBV12-5
d_call: NA
j_call: TRBJ2-3

cdr3_aa: CASRPAGVEKLFF
cdr3_nt: TGTGCCAGCAGGCCAGCGGGGGTGGAAAAACTGTTTTTT
v_call: TRBV6-6
d_call: NA
j_call: TRBJ1-4

cdr3_aa: CASSPDEGVEGYTF
cdr3_nt: TGTGCCAGCAGTCCCGACGAGGGGGTGGAGGGCTACACCTTC
v_call: TRBV6-9
d_call: NA
j_call: TRBJ1-2

cdr3_aa: CASSPILGQNYGYTF
cdr3_nt: TGTGCCAGCAGTCCGATTCTTGGACAGAACTATGGCTACACCTTC
v_call: TRBV2
d_call: NA
j_call: TRBJ1-2

cdr3_aa: CASSPGGEQYF
cdr3_nt: TGCGCCAGCAGCCCCGGGGGCGAGCAGTACTTC
v_call: TRBV5-1
d_call: NA
j_call: TRBJ2-7

cdr3_aa: CASSPPLAGRNEQFF
cdr3_nt: TGTGCCAGCTCACCACCCCTAGCGGGGAGGAATGAGCAGTTCTTC
v_call: TRBV18
d_call: TRBD2
j_call: TRBJ2-1